The source of this TCR beta chain is a study of blood T cells in healthy people across ages. Study-wide results and limits: Age brought a roughly linear fall in TCR beta diversity measured per million T cells.

Germline CDR1 and CDR2: ENHRY and SYGVKD. The CDR3 spans 13 residues. Trimming stripped 7 bases from V and 3 bases from J, with 12 bases between. The use of a sample-barcoded 5' primer and a J-beta primer mix characterized a second PCR of 7 to 11 cycles. TCRdb called the 5' RACE reads again in MiXCR, with one record for every CDR3 protein. The table has 850,000 to 1,000,000 distinct CDR3 sequences, under 50% seen once. This clonotype came up many times. The antigen is not known. The sample consisted of blood. The rearrangement joins TRBV10-3 to TRBJ1-1; D gene uncertain. This receptor was taken from a man aged 25-40 years in good health. As DNA, the CDR3 is TGTGCCATCAAAGCAAGGGAGGACACTGAAGCTTTCTTT. Translated, it gives CAIKAREDTEAFF.